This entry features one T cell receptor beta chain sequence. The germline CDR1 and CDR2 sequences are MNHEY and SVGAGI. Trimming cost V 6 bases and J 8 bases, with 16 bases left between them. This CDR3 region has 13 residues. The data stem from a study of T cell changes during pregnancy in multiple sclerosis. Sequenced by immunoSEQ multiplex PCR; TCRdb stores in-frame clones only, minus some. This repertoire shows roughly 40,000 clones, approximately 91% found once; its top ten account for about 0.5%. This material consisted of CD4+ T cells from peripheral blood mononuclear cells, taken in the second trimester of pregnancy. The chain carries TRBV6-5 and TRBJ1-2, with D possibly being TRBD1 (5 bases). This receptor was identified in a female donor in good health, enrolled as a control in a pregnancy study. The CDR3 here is CASRIPGLGGYTF. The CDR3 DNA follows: TGTGCCAGCAGGATCCCAGGGCTTGGAGGCTACACCTTC.